This is a list of T cell receptor beta chains from one sample in a study of T cell repertoires in cytomegalovirus infection. Their antigens remain unidentified. TCRdb re-called the reads with MiXCR, one entry per CDR3 protein. The profile covers more than 300,000 distinct CDR3 sequences, with about 32% appearing a single time and approximately 15% taken by the ten largest. The sequences come from cultured PBMCs, collected from culture after CMV antigen stimulation. The receptors shown here come from a human donor in good health (CMV status not recorded). Some clones in this sample may be carry-over from other donors' samples. The CDR3 runs from the conserved cysteine through the conserved F or W. The D gene is left open where the match is weak. Only part of the rows carry a size: once, few, many, or a class if the clone is expanded.

CDR3aa: CASSYSTGTNYGYTF
CDR3nt: TGTGCCAGCAGCTACTCGACAGGAACTAACTATGGCTACACCTTC
d_gene: -
v_gene: TRBV7-2
abundance: few
j_gene: TRBJ1-2

CDR3aa: CASSPISVSYNEQFF
CDR3nt: TGTGCCAGCAGTCCGATTAGTGTCTCCTACAATGAGCAGTTCTTC
d_gene: -
v_gene: TRBV12-3/TRBV12-4
abundance: -
j_gene: TRBJ2-1

CDR3aa: CASSPANQAAQYF
CDR3nt: TGTGCCAGCAGCCCCGCCAACCAGGCAGCCCAGTACTTC
d_gene: -
v_gene: TRBV7-2
abundance: many
j_gene: TRBJ2-7

CDR3aa: CASSLVRLAGSYTGELFF
CDR3nt: TGTGCCAGCAGCTTGGTGAGACTAGCGGGATCGTACACCGGGGAGCTGTTTTTT
d_gene: TRBD2
v_gene: TRBV7-9
abundance: few
j_gene: TRBJ2-2

CDR3aa: CASSPLGGAPTSTDTQYF
CDR3nt: TGCGCCAGCAGCCCCCTGGGGGGAGCCCCAACTAGCACAGATACGCAGTATTTT
d_gene: -
v_gene: TRBV5-1
abundance: -
j_gene: TRBJ2-3

CDR3aa: CASSLSKQLDGYTF
CDR3nt: TGTGCCAGCAGCTTATCGAAACAGCTTGATGGCTACACCTTC
d_gene: -
v_gene: TRBV7-9
abundance: -
j_gene: TRBJ1-2

CDR3aa: CASSLVGTGISIEAFF
CDR3nt: TGTGCCAGCAGCTTAGTGGGGACAGGGATTTCTATAGAAGCTTTCTTT
d_gene: TRBD1
v_gene: TRBV7-2
abundance: -
j_gene: TRBJ1-1

CDR3aa: CASRRNQGSNQPQHF
CDR3nt: TGTGCCAGCAGGAGGAACCAGGGTAGCAATCAGCCCCAGCATTTT
d_gene: -
v_gene: TRBV6-6
abundance: -
j_gene: TRBJ1-5

CDR3aa: CASTPRTGTNQPQHF
CDR3nt: TGTGCCAGCACACCACGGACAGGAACTAATCAGCCCCAGCATTTT
d_gene: TRBD1
v_gene: TRBV7-2
abundance: -
j_gene: TRBJ1-5

CDR3aa: CASIPTGGNTIYF
CDR3nt: TGTGCCAGCATTCCGACAGGTGGAAACACCATATATTTT
d_gene: -
v_gene: TRBV6-8
abundance: -
j_gene: TRBJ1-3